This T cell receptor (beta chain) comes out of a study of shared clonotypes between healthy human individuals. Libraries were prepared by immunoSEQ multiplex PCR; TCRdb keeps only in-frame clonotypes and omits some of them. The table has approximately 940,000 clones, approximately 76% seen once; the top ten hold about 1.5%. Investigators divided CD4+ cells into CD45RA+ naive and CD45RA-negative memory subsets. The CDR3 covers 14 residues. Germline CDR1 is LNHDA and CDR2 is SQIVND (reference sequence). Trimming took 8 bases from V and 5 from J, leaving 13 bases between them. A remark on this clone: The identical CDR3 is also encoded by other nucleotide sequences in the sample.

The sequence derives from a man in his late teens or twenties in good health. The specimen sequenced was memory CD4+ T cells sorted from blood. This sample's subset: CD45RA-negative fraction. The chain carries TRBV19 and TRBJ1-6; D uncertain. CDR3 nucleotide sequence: TGTGCCAGTCGGGAGACTGGGGATAATTCACCCCTCCACTTT. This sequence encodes CASRETGDNSPLHF.